Below, 20 T cell receptor beta chains from the same sample are listed, as sequenced in a study of blood T cell repertoires in COVID-19. Sequenced by immunoSEQ multiplex PCR; TCRdb stores in-frame clones only, minus some. The sample has around 320,000 clones; roughly nine tenths are singletons. The sequenced sample consisted of peripheral blood. These receptors came from a woman aged 25 to 45 with COVID-19, enrolled during active disease.

The chain couples TRBV6-5 to TRBJ2-7, with D possibly matching TRBD2 (6 bases). The CDR3 length is 15 residues. Germline V gene sequence: CDR1 MNHEY, CDR2 SVGAGI. V was shortened by 6 bases and J by 6 bases, with 21 bases between the two germline ends. The CDR3 here is CASRPPGLLLGEQYF. CDR3 nucleotide sequence: TGTGCCAGCAGACCACCGGGACTCCTATTGGGCGAGCAGTACTTC.

This clone was detected once. The rearrangement uses TRBV6-5 and TRBJ2-1; D is uncertain. Germline CDR1 reads MNHEY; CDR2 reads SVGAGI. The CDR3 covers 12 residues. Trimming shortened V by 7 bases and J by 9 bases, and 13 bases separated the two germline ends. CDR3 in amino acids: CASNARSGEQFF. CDR3 coding DNA: TGTGCCAGCAACGCCCGGTCCGGTGAGCAGTTCTTC.

The chain recombines TRBV6-5 with TRBJ1-2; 7 bases line up with TRBD1. The J segment lost 4 bases and the V segment lost 4 bases, leaving 6 bases of the junction unmatched. CDR3 size: 14 residues. Germline-derived CDR1 and CDR2 are MNHEY and SVGAGI. The CDR3 DNA reads as TGTGCCAGCAGTTTAACAGGGGCGGTCTATGGCTACACCTTC. It yields the protein CASSLTGAVYGYTF.

J is TRBJ1-2 and V is TRBV7-9, with D unresolved. Trimming removed 1 base from V and 4 bases from J, with 16 bases in between. The germline CDR1 and CDR2 sequences are SEHNR and FQNEAQ (reference sequence). The CDR3 spans 16 residues. The CDR3 DNA is TGTGCCAGCAGCTTAGATGCCATGGCGGCGCTCTATGGCTACACCTTC. The encoded protein is CASSLDAMAALYGYTF. The variable domain in full, with the rest retrieved from reference TRBV7-9 and TRBJ1-2, is DTGVSQNPRHKITKRGQNVTFRCDPISEHNRLYWYRQTLGQGPEFLTYFQNEAQLEKSRLLSDRFSAERPKGSFSTLEIQRTEQGDSAMYLCASSLDAMAALYGYTFGSGTRLTVV.

V and J are TRBV28 and TRBJ2-7; 9 bases match TRBD1. The CDR3 extends over 15 amino acids. Germline V gene data show CDR1 as MDHEN and CDR2 as SYDVKM. V dropped 2 bases and J dropped 3; count of bases not matched to a gene: 5. The CDR3: CASSLPGQGDYEQYF. The CDR3 region has the DNA TGTGCCAGCAGTTTACCGGGACAGGGTGACTACGAGCAGTACTTC.

This clone was detected only a few times. The chain recombines TRBV7-8 with TRBJ2-7; tentatively, D is TRBD2 (5 bases). Germline V gene lookup returns CDR1 SGHVS and CDR2 FQNEAQ. The CDR3 totals 14 residues. With 1 base removed from V and 6 bases from J, the gap between germline ends came to 13 bases. CDR3 residues: CASSLGELLGEQYF. CDR3 nucleotides: TGTGCCAGCAGCTTAGGGGAGTTATTAGGCGAGCAGTACTTC. Supplemented by reference TRBV7-8 and TRBJ2-7, the full variable domain reads GAGVSQSPRYKVAKRGQDVALRCDPISGHVSLFWYQQALGQGPEFLTYFQNEAQLDKSGLPSDRFFAERPEGSVSTLKIQRTQQEDSAVYLCASSLGELLGEQYFGPGTRLTVT.

The J gene is TRBJ1-2, the V gene TRBV2; the match to TRBD1 covers 7 bases. This CDR3 contains 15 residues. Germline V lookup: CDR1 SNHLY, CDR2 FYNNEI. Trimming removed 4 bases from V and 3 bases from J; junction bases left unmatched: 8. CDR3 residues: CASSGTGSIDYGYTF. CDR3 DNA sequence: TGTGCCAGCAGTGGGACAGGTTCTATAGACTATGGCTACACCTTC.

The sample holds a few counts of this clone. This chain joins TRBV5-1 and TRBJ2-2; D is possibly TRBD1 (6 bases). With 4 bases removed from V and 1 base from J, the gap between germline ends came to 14 bases. Germline-derived CDR1 and CDR2 are SGHRS and YFSETQ. The CDR3 has 16 residues. The CDR3 DNA sequence: TGCGCCAGCAGCGCCCACCGGGACAAGAACACCGGGGAGCTGTTTTTT. Amino acids: CASSAHRDKNTGELFF.

The CDR3 spells CASTSVGRGPNEQFF. CDR3 in DNA: TGTGCCAGCACCTCCGTGGGGCGGGGGCCAAATGAGCAGTTCTTC. The gene calls are TRBV3-1 (or the pseudogene TRBV3-2) and TRBJ2-1, with a possible D match to TRBD2 (7 bases). Germline CDR1 reads LGHDT; CDR2 reads YNNKEL (reference sequence). The V gene lost 7 bases and the J gene lost 7 bases, with 20 bases spanning the gap. The CDR3 extends over 15 amino acids.

This rearrangement joins TRBV5-4 to TRBJ2-1, with D possibly matching TRBD1 (5 bases). With 1 base removed from V and 9 bases from J, the gap between germline ends came to 11 bases. This CDR3 has 13 amino acids. Germline assignment: CDR1 SGHNT and CDR2 YYREEE (reference sequence). CDR3 coding DNA: TGTGCCAGCAGCTTGCCCCTCAGGGTTGAGCAGTTCTTC. Translated: CASSLPLRVEQFF.

The genes are TRBV27 and TRBJ2-7, with D possibly matching TRBD1 (5 bases). Germline V gives CDR1 MNHEY, CDR2 SMNVEV (reference sequence). V lost 5 bases to trimming and J lost 2 bases, with 19 bases between them. This CDR3 is built from 16 residues. CDR3 amino acids: CASSMSSGNFAYEQYF. CDR3 in DNA: TGTGCCAGCAGTATGTCCTCAGGGAATTTCGCCTACGAGCAGTACTTC.

The chain carries TRBV18 and TRBJ2-1, with D possibly matching TRBD1 (8 bases). Trimming took 2 bases from V and 4 from J, leaving 15 bases between them. The germline CDR1 and CDR2 sequences are KGHSH and LQKENI. The CDR3 has 16 amino acids. Here the CDR3 DNA reads TGTGCCAGCTCACCAGGGAGGGACAGGCCTTACAATGAGCAGTTCTTC. Translation: CASSPGRDRPYNEQFF.

This chain joins TRBV7-9 and TRBJ1-2; 10 bases map to TRBD1. Trimming at V came to 6 bases and at J to 8 bases, leaving 9 bases not matched to a gene. CDR1 and CDR2 (germline): SEHNR, FQNEAQ (reference sequence). The CDR3 has 14 amino acids. CDR3 sequence: CASSIPGQGLGYTF. The DNA for the CDR3 is TGTGCCAGCAGTATCCCGGGACAGGGGTTAGGCTACACCTTC.

V and J are TRBV6-5 and TRBJ2-2; 9 positions match TRBD1. The J segment lost 5 bases and the V segment lost 6 bases, leaving 4 bases of the junction unmatched. Germline CDR1 is MNHEY and CDR2 is SVGAGI. The CDR3 covers 14 residues. The CDR3 DNA sequence: TGTGCCAGCAGCCGGGACAGGGTGACCGGGGAGCTGTTTTTT. This encodes CASSRDRVTGELFF.

There are a few counts of this clone. In the same sample, other DNA sequences code for this CDR3. V and J are TRBV7-2 and TRBJ1-5; D is uncertain. The length of the CDR3 is 14 residues. Per the germline V gene, CDR1 is SGHTA and CDR2 is FQGNSA. V was shortened by 1 base and J by 4 bases, with 8 bases between the two germline ends. The CDR3 spells CASSLVAVNQPQHF. The CDR3 region has the DNA TGTGCCAGCAGCTTAGTGGCCGTTAATCAGCCCCAGCATTTT.

The genes are TRBV12-3 or TRBV12-4 and TRBJ1-1; possibly TRBD1 for D (6 bases). Trimming stripped 3 bases from V and 8 bases from J, with 13 bases between. The CDR3 is 13 residues long. CDR3 loop: CASSLISTGEAFF. The CDR3 DNA reads as TGTGCCAGCAGTTTGATCAGCACAGGGGAAGCTTTCTTT.

The rearrangement joins TRBV2 to TRBJ1-2; D is possibly TRBD1 (5 bases). V lost 4 bases to trimming and J lost 4 bases, with 10 bases between them. In germline, CDR1 is SNHLY, CDR2 FYNNEI. The CDR3 spans 13 residues. CDR3 bases: TGTGCCAGCAGTGCCCAGGGAGGCTATGGCTACACCTTC. It is translated as CASSAQGGYGYTF. The whole variable domain, remainder taken from reference TRBV2 and TRBJ1-2, is EPEVTQTPSHQVTQMGQEVILRCVPISNHLYFYWYRQILGQKVEFLVSFYNNEISEKSEIFDDQFSVERPDGSNFTLKIRSTKLEDSAMYFCASSAQGGYGYTFGSGTRLTVV.

The chain has TRBV7-9 and TRBJ2-1, with D tentatively TRBD1 (6 bases). Trimming took 4 bases from V and 2 from J, leaving 18 bases between them. Germline assignment: CDR1 SEHNR and CDR2 FQNEAQ (reference sequence). This CDR3 comprises 17 residues. The CDR3 DNA is TGTGCCAGCAGCTCTTTACAGGGTCCTACCCCCTACAATGAGCAGTTCTTC. This gives the protein CASSSLQGPTPYNEQFF.

The rearrangement uses TRBV19 and TRBJ2-1; 8 bases map to TRBD2. Germline assignment: CDR1 LNHDA and CDR2 SQIVND (reference sequence). This CDR3 contains 15 residues. Trimming cost V 6 bases and J 0 bases; bases outside gene matches: 4. The CDR3: CASSPGGVSYNEQFF. The DNA of the CDR3 is TGTGCCAGTAGCCCCGGGGGGGTCTCCTACAATGAGCAGTTCTTC.

The chain has TRBV28 and TRBJ1-2, with D unresolved. The length of the CDR3 is 15 residues. CDR1 is MDHEN, CDR2 SYDVKM, per germline. V dropped 6 bases and J dropped 5 bases, with 19 bases sitting between them. The CDR3, as DNA: TGTGCCAGCAGAGGTCGACAATTCGGTTGGTATGGCTACACCTTC. Its translation is CASRGRQFGWYGYTF.